This section outlines one T cell receptor (beta chain) sequence together with its context. As originally analysed: Estimated nucleated cell counts came from reference gene primer amplification. The data were produced by immunoSEQ multiplex PCR, yet TCRdb's version contains in-frame clones alone and is incomplete. The DNA gave D and trimming, while V, J and clone size come from that table. The sample lists approximately 120,000 clones; 70% to 90% were seen once. These data belong to a study of blood T cell repertoires in COVID-19. CDR3 length equals 15 residues. Trimming took 4 bases from V and 3 from J, leaving 13 bases between them. CDR1 and CDR2 (germline): SNHLY, FYNNEI.

The chain carries TRBV2 and TRBJ2-1; the D gene is possibly TRBD1 (6 bases). What was sequenced was peripheral blood. This clonotype was sampled from a woman older than 75 with acute or convalescent COVID-19. CDR3 nucleotide sequence: TGTGCCAGCAGTGGGGAGCAGGGGAGCTACAATGAGCAGTTCTTC. It translates to CASSGEQGSYNEQFF.